This T cell receptor (beta chain) is from a study of CD8 T cells in ankylosing spondylitis. General study points: Matched synovial fluid from ankylosing spondylitis patients was reported to be enriched for disease-linked clones. CD8+ disease-linked clones were present at relatively low frequencies in blood.

TCRdb re-called the 5' RACE reads with MiXCR, one entry per CDR3 protein. In the table there are 130,000 to 150,000 distinct CDR3 sequences, 7% to 10% of which are singletons. Deletions cut 2 bases from V and 2 bases from J, with 10 bases between. CDR3 size: 15 residues. Germline CDR1 is SGHKS and CDR2 is YYEKEE (reference sequence). Of note for this clonotype: Its antigen is unknown.

Specimen: synovial fluid, either unsorted or a sorted T cell fraction (not recorded which). The receptor's source is a male donor with ankylosing spondylitis. The J gene is TRBJ2-2, the V gene TRBV5-5; D gene uncertain. CDR3 nucleotide sequence: TGTGCCAGCAGCTTCTTAGGCAGAAACACCGGGGAGCTGTTTTTT. It is translated as CASSFLGRNTGELFF.